Presented here are 10 T cell receptor beta chains from one specimen sequenced in a study of shared clonotypes between healthy human individuals (dated by TCRdb to the early 2020s). Libraries were built with the immunoSEQ multiplex PCR assay. The clones in this table, taken by TCRdb from immuneACCESS, are in-frame only. Not every clone is retained; where verified, under half of the shortfall comes from an unresolved V gene, and the cause of the rest is unknown. This sample is represented by a few million clones; roughly nine tenths of them were singletons. The leading ten clones occupy around 0.14% of the sample. The specimen was naive CD4+ T cells sorted from blood. The sample's cell subset or site, from its label and the paper: CD45RA+ positively selected. The receptor set was obtained from a man in his late teens or twenties in good health.

This clone was found once. The rearrangement uses TRBV7-2 and TRBJ2-5, with 7 bases identical to TRBD2. With 5 bases clipped from V and 3 bases from J, the junction kept 12 bases outside the gene matches. The V gene's germline CDR1 is SGHTA and CDR2 FQGNSA. The CDR3 has 16 amino acids. CDR3: CASSPRSGALEETQYF. CDR3 nucleotide sequence: TGTGCCAGCAGCCCCCGAAGCGGGGCTCTGGAAGAGACCCAGTACTTC.

The chain links TRBV19 to TRBJ2-7, with D possibly being TRBD1 or TRBD2 (5 bases each). The CDR3 consists of 14 residues. CDR1 LNHDA and CDR2 SQIVND come from the germline V gene (reference sequence). V lost 8 bases, J lost 1 base, and 15 bases lay in between. Here the CDR3 reads CASGLGPISYEQYF. The CDR3, as DNA: TGTGCCAGTGGGCTGGGACCGATATCCTACGAGCAGTACTTC. The variable domain in full, completed from reference TRBV19 and TRBJ2-7, reads DGGITQSPKYLFRKEGQNVTLSCEQNLNHDAMYWYRQDPGQGLRLIYYSQIVNDFQKGDIAEGYSVSREKKESFPLTVTSAQKNPTAFYLCASGLGPISYEQYFGPGTRLTVT.

The V call is TRBV27, the J call TRBJ2-1, with 10 bases identical to TRBD2. This CDR3 is built from 16 residues. In germline, CDR1 is MNHEY, CDR2 SMNVEV (reference sequence). With V trimmed by 3 bases and J by 6 bases, 8 bases remained unmatched. In DNA form, the CDR3 reads TGTGCCAGCAGTTTTTTAGGAGCGGGGGGGCGCAATGAGCAGTTCTTC. Translating gives CASSFLGAGGRNEQFF.

As concerns this clone: Other nucleotide sequences in the sample specify the same CDR3. This chain joins TRBV5-1 and TRBJ2-1; 14 bases line up with TRBD2. The CDR3 is 17 amino acids. Unmatched junction bases numbered 1, after V lost 0 bases and J lost 2 bases. Germline CDR1 and CDR2: SGHRS and YFSETQ. The chain's CDR3 is CASSLGLAGGTYNEQFF. The DNA of the CDR3 is TGCGCCAGCAGCTTGGGACTAGCGGGAGGGACCTACAATGAGCAGTTCTTC.

CDR3 in DNA: TGTGCCAGCAGCTCGGGACAAGGGATCAATCAGCCCCAGCATTTT. Translating gives CASSSGQGINQPQHF. V is TRBV7-9 and J is TRBJ1-5; TRBD1 might be the D (6 bases). The CDR3 consists of 15 residues. CDR1 SEHNR and CDR2 FQNEAQ come from the germline V gene (reference sequence). Trimming took 4 bases from V and 3 from J, leaving 13 bases between them.

The rearrangement uses TRBV10-3 and TRBJ1-2; D might be TRBD1 (5 bases). Germline loops: CDR1 ENHRY, CDR2 SYGVKD. The CDR3 loop spans 13 amino acids. Trimming pared 6 bases from V and 4 bases from J, leaving 12 bases between. This CDR3 is CAISGGTGYGYTF. CDR3 nucleotide sequence: TGTGCCATCAGCGGGGGTACTGGCTATGGCTACACCTTC.

This clone showed up just once. V gene TRBV27 combines with J gene TRBJ2-5, with 7 nucleotides matching TRBD1. The ends lost 0 bases at V and 5 bases at J; junction bases unmatched: 6. The CDR3 totals 15 residues. The germline V gene has CDR1 MNHEY and CDR2 SMNVEV (reference sequence). The CDR3 loop is CASSLSRGRFETQYF. For the CDR3, the DNA is TGTGCCAGCAGTTTATCTAGGGGGCGTTTCGAGACCCAGTACTTC.

As regards this clone: Other DNA sequences in the same sample also yield this CDR3. The chain is built from TRBV9 and TRBJ2-3; D gene unclear. V lost 3 bases, J lost 0 bases, and 8 bases lay in between. CDR1 and CDR2 (germline): SGDLS, YYNGEE. The length of the CDR3 is 14 residues. The CDR3 sequence: CASSGGLSTDTQYF. In DNA, the CDR3 is TGTGCCAGCAGCGGCGGATTGAGCACAGATACGCAGTATTTT.

The chain combines TRBV5-1 with TRBJ2-2; TRBD2 aligns across 9 bases. The CDR3 length is 18 residues. V shed 4 bases and J 4 bases; nucleotides not matched to a gene: 14. Looked up from germline, CDR1 is SGHRS and CDR2 is YFSETQ. CDR3: CASSAAPPAGGGTGELFF. The CDR3 nucleotides are TGCGCCAGCAGCGCGGCCCCCCCAGCGGGGGGTGGCACCGGGGAGCTGTTTTTT.

This rearrangement joins TRBV10-3 to TRBJ2-7, with D maybe TRBD2 (7 bases). Germline-derived CDR1 and CDR2 are ENHRY and SYGVKD. The CDR3 runs to 14 residues. V dropped 6 bases and J dropped 5 bases, with 17 bases sitting between them. The CDR3 region has the DNA TGTGCCATCAGCGGTTCGGGGGGCATCGACGAGCAGTACTTC. It encodes CAISGSGGIDEQYF.